These 12 T cell receptor beta chains came from one sample sequenced in a study of blood T cell dynamics during melanoma immunotherapy. Measured with immunoSEQ multiplex PCR; TCRdb has only the in-frame clones, and not every one. The table has under 20,000 clones, about 80% seen once. Indicated time point: pre-treatment baseline. The sequencing here drew on blood, taken from a patient treated with checkpoint blockade. These TCRs come from a human donor with melanoma.

This clone was observed once. This chain connects TRBV7-8 to TRBJ1-4, with D possibly TRBD1 on 6 matching bases. V was trimmed by 5 bases and J by 5 bases, leaving 18 bases between them. The CDR3 sequence is 16 residues long. The germline V gene encodes CDR1 SGHVS and CDR2 FQNEAQ. This CDR3 is CASSPKVGGINEKLFF. The CDR3 DNA sequence: TGTGCCAGCAGCCCGAAGGTCGGGGGCATAAATGAAAAACTGTTTTTT.

This clone showed up just once. The chain is built from TRBV28 and TRBJ2-1; 9 nucleotides match TRBD2. This CDR3 contains 12 residues. Germline trimming cut 9 bases from V and 5 bases from J; bases unmatched to any gene: 2. Germline CDR1 is MDHEN and CDR2 is SYDVKM. CDR3 DNA: TGTGCCAGTGGACTAGCGAACAATGAGCAGTTCTTC. This translates into CASGLANNEQFF.

This sequence joins TRBV2 and TRBJ2-7; 9 positions agree with TRBD2. The CDR3 is 14 residues long. Per germline, CDR1 SNHLY and CDR2 FYNNEI. J was trimmed by 3 bases and V by 3 bases; bases with no gene match: 3. In DNA, the CDR3 is TGTGCCAGCAGTGAGGTGCGGGAGGGCTACGAGCAGTACTTC. Translating gives CASSEVREGYEQYF.

The chain recombines TRBV29-1 with TRBJ2-7; D might be TRBD2 (6 bases). Looked up from germline, CDR1 is SQVTM and CDR2 is ANQGSEA. The CDR3 is made up of 13 amino acids. The V and J ends lost 5 bases and 2 bases respectively, with 13 bases between them. The CDR3 is CSVIAALTYEQYF. CDR3 sequence (DNA): TGCAGCGTTATAGCGGCTTTAACCTACGAGCAGTACTTC.

The V and J genes are TRBV7-2 and TRBJ2-2, with D hard to call. There are 13 residues in the CDR3. The germline V gene encodes CDR1 SGHTA and CDR2 FQGNSA. Trimming cost V 3 bases and J 5 bases, with 7 bases left between them. CDR3 DNA sequence: TGTGCCAGCAGCTTTAGGGATACCGGGGAGCTGTTTTTT. Its protein product is CASSFRDTGELFF.

The chain carries TRBV19 and TRBJ2-3, with D unclear. Germline CDR1 reads LNHDA; CDR2 reads SQIVND (reference sequence). The CDR3 contains 11 residues. Trimming took 4 bases from V and 2 from J, leaving 1 base between them. This CDR3 is CASSNTDTQYF. The CDR3 DNA sequence: TGTGCCAGTAGTAACACAGATACGCAGTATTTT.

Only one count was recorded for this clone. This chain connects TRBV11-3 to TRBJ2-5; 8 bases agree with TRBD2. Germline CDR1 SGHNT, CDR2 YENEEA. With V trimmed by 1 base and J by 3 bases, 7 bases remained unmatched. The CDR3 runs 16 residues. The DNA of the CDR3 is TGTGCCAGCAGCTTAGTAGGGACTAGTATGGAAGAGACCCAGTACTTC. This codes for CASSLVGTSMEETQYF.

The chain combines TRBV7-9 with TRBJ2-1; 11 nucleotides line up with TRBD2. There are 15 residues in the CDR3. CDR1 SEHNR and CDR2 FQNEAQ come from the germline V gene (reference sequence). Germline trimming cut 1 base from V and 5 bases from J; bases unmatched to any gene: 1. The DNA of the CDR3 is TGTGCCAGCAGCTTAGTACTAGCGGGGGACAATGAGCAGTTCTTC. Translating gives CASSLVLAGDNEQFF.

The chain employs TRBV19 and TRBJ2-1, with 7 bases fitting TRBD2. This CDR3 has 17 amino acids. Germline CDR1 is LNHDA and CDR2 is SQIVND (reference sequence). V lost 3 bases and J lost 0; bases outside the gene matches: 8. CDR3 sequence: CASSISSGGSSYNEQFF. The DNA for the CDR3 is TGTGCCAGTAGTATCTCTAGCGGAGGGAGCTCCTACAATGAGCAGTTCTTC.

The J gene is TRBJ2-2, the V gene TRBV9; the match to TRBD1 covers 9 bases. Germline assignment: CDR1 SGDLS and CDR2 YYNGEE. The CDR3 contains 14 residues. Unmatched junction bases numbered 4, after V lost 5 bases and J lost 5 bases. CDR3 in DNA: TGTGCCAGCAGACACGGACAGGGGACCGGGGAGCTGTTTTTT. Translating it yields CASRHGQGTGELFF.

The rearrangement links TRBV25-1 to TRBJ2-3; D remains ambiguous. The CDR3 is 12 residues long. Germline CDR1 and CDR2: MGHDK and SYGVNS. Trimming stripped 2 bases from V and 14 bases from J, with 14 bases between. CDR3 sequence: CASSETPNLRYF. CDR3 DNA sequence: TGTGCCAGCAGTGAAACCCCCAACCTGAGGTATTTT.

This chain connects TRBV5-1 to TRBJ2-1; TRBD2 aligns across 15 bases. The CDR3 has 16 amino acids. With 4 bases clipped from V and 8 bases from J, the junction kept 7 bases outside the gene matches. Germline-derived CDR1 and CDR2 are SGHRS and YFSETQ. CDR3 amino acids: CASSPGLAGGNHEQFF. CDR3 DNA: TGCGCCAGCAGCCCGGGACTAGCGGGAGGTAATCATGAGCAGTTCTTC.